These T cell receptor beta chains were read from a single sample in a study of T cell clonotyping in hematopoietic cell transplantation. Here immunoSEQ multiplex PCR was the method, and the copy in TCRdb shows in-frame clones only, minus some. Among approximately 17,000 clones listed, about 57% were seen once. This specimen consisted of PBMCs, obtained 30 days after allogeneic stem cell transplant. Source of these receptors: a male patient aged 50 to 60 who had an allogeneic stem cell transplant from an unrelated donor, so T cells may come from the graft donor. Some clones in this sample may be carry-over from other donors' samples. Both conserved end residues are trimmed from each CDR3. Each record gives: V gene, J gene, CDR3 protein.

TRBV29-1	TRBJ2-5	SVDGPLIRETQY
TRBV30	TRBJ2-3	AWSGTSGTTDTQY
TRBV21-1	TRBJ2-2	ASSPREGGELF
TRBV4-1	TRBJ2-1	ASSQERRLAGTEQF
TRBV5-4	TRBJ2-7	ASSTWGDEQY
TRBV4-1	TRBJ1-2	ASSQSGGQYGYT
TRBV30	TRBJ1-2	AWSGSNYGYT
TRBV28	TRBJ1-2	ASSLQQGANYGYT
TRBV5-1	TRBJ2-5	ASSSTGAETQY
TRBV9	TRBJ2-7	ASSVGQGTYEQY
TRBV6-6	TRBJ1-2	ASSGSYPSQGYGYT
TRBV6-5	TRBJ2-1	ASRSRERSYNEQF
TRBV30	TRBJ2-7	AWSSGTAVYEQY
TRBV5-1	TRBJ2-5	ASTSPRQETQY
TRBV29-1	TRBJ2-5	SPTGETQY
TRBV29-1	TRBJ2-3	SVRQGGTDTQY
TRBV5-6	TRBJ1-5	ASSRWDSYSNQPQH
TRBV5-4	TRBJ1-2	ASSPRGPLTDYGYT
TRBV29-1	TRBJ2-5	SVEWDRGPWETQY
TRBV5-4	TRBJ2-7	ASSQDDSGGQYEQY
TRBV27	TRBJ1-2	ASSALGGGVNGYT
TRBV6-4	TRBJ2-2	ASSDSTTGELF
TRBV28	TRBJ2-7	ASSLFVGSSYEQY
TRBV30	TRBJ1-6	AWSVQVHSPLH